These 7 T cell receptor beta chains came from one sample sequenced in a study of shared clonotypes between healthy human individuals (dated by TCRdb to 2020 to 2022). The protocol used for the library was the immunoSEQ multiplex PCR assay. TCRdb retrieved this table from immuneACCESS and kept in-frame rearrangements only. Not all clones are present; in checked studies, unresolved V genes account for under half, and no reason is known for the remainder. For this sample there are over 2 million clones; approximately 94% appear just once. The ten largest clones capture 1.1% of the sample. CD8 naive samples were CD45RO-negative cells positively selected for CCR7, giving a CD45RA+CCR7+ population that excluded TemRA cells. The sequencing sample was made of naive CD8+ T cells sorted from blood. The cell subset or site label here, explained by the study, means: CD45RA+CCR7+. The receptor source for this set is a man aged 18 to 35 in good health.

About this clone: The sample contains more than one DNA sequence encoding this CDR3. The chain employs TRBV5-4 and TRBJ2-2; tentatively, D is TRBD1 (5 bases). V lost 4 bases to trimming and J lost 5 bases, with 9 bases between them. This CDR3 region has 13 residues. The germline V gene encodes CDR1 SGHNT and CDR2 YYREEE (reference sequence). CDR3: CASSLTGTGELFF. DNA of the CDR3: TGTGCCAGCAGCCTCACAGGAACCGGGGAGCTGTTTTTT. Variable domain in full (rest from reference TRBV5-4 and TRBJ2-2): ETGVTQSPTHLIKTRGQQVTLRCSSQSGHNTVSWYQQALGQGPQFIFQYYREEENGRGNFPPRFSGLQFPNYSSELNVNALELDDSALYLCASSLTGTGELFFGEGSRLTVL.

As to this clone: The same CDR3 also results from other DNA sequences found in this sample. The rearrangement links TRBV11-2 to TRBJ2-3, with D hard to call. Trimming removed 2 bases from V and 2 bases from J, with 5 bases in between. Germline assignment: CDR1 SGHAT and CDR2 FQNNGV. This CDR3 region has 13 residues. The CDR3 DNA reads TGTGCCAGCAGCTTACCCAACACAGATACGCAGTATTTT. The encoded protein is CASSLPNTDTQYF.

This clone is a singleton in its sample. As DNA, the CDR3 is TGCGCCAGCAGCTTGGAACACGGCAGTACTGAAGCTTTCTTT. This encodes CASSLEHGSTEAFF. The chain links TRBV5-1 to TRBJ1-1; unclear D gene. V lost 0 bases, J lost 5 bases, and 11 bases lay in between. CDR1 is SGHRS and CDR2 is YFSETQ in the germline V gene. The CDR3 is 14 residues long.

This chain links TRBV4-3 with TRBJ2-3; D is unclear. This CDR3 spans 17 amino acids. Per germline, CDR1 LGHNA and CDR2 YSLEER. The V and J ends lost 0 bases and 3 bases respectively, with 16 bases between them. The CDR3 loop reads CASSQDRLAGLTDTQYF. CDR3 in DNA: TGCGCCAGCAGCCAAGATAGGTTAGCAGGTCTAACAGATACGCAGTATTTT.

The chain joins TRBV13 to TRBJ2-7; D not certain. Germline loops: CDR1 PRHDT, CDR2 FYEKMQ (reference sequence). Trimming left V 5 bases short and J 2 bases short, with 10 bases between. The CDR3 covers 13 residues. CDR3 protein: CASSPKEPYEQYF. The CDR3 DNA is TGTGCCAGCAGCCCGAAGGAACCCTACGAGCAGTACTTC.

V usage is TRBV11-1 and J usage is TRBJ1-4; a possible D gene is TRBD1 (5 bases). Germline V CDR1 and CDR2: SGHAT, FQDESV (reference sequence). V dropped 4 bases and J dropped 0 bases, with 6 bases sitting between them. This CDR3 comprises 14 residues. Here the CDR3 DNA reads TGTGCCAGCAGCTCGGGGGCAACTAATGAAAAACTGTTTTTT. Protein product: CASSSGATNEKLFF.

The chain links TRBV10-2 to TRBJ2-3, with D unresolved. CDR1 WSHSY and CDR2 SAAADI come from the germline V gene. Between the trimmed V and J ends, which lost 3 bases and 2 bases, there was a span of 12 bases. CDR3 length: 15 residues. CDR3 nucleotide sequence: TGCGCCAGCAGTGATATGAAAGGTTCCACAGATACGCAGTATTTT. Amino acids: CASSDMKGSTDTQYF.